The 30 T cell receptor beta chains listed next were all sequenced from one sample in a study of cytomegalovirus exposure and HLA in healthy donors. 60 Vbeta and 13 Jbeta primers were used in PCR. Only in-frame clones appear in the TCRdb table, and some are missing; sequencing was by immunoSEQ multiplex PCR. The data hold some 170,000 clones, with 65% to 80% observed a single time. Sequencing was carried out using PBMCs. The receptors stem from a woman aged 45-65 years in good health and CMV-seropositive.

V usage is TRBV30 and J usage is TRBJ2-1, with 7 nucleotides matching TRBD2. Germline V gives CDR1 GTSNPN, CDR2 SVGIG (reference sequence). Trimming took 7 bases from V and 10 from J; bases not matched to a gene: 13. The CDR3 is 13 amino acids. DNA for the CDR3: TGTGCCTACCTCCCACTAGCGAAACGGGAGCAGTTCTTC. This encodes CAYLPLAKREQFF.

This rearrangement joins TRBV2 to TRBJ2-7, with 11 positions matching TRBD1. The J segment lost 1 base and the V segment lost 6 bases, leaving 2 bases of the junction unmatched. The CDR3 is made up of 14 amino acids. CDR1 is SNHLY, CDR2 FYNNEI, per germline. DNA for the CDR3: TGTGCCAGCAGGGGACAGGGGGTGTCCTACGAGCAGTACTTC. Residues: CASRGQGVSYEQYF.

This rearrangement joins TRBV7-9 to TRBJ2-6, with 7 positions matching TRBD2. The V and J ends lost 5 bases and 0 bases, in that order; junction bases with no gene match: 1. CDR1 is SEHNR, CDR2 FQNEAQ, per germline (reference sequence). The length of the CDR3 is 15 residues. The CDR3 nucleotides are TGTGCCAGCAGCCGGGGGGTCTCTGGGGCCAACGTCCTGACTTTC. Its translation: CASSRGVSGANVLTF.

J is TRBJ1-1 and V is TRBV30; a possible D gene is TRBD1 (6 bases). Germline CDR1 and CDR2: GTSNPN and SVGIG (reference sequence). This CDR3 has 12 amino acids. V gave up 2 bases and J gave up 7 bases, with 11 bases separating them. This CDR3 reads CAWSPQTGEAFF. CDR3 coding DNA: TGTGCCTGGAGTCCCCAGACAGGTGAAGCTTTCTTT.

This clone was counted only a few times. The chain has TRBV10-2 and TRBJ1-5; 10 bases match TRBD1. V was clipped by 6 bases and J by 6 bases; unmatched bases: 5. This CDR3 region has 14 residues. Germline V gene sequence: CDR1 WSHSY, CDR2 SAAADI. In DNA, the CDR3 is TGCGCCAGCAGGGGACAGGGGATAGGTCAGCCCCAGCATTTT. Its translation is CASRGQGIGQPQHF.

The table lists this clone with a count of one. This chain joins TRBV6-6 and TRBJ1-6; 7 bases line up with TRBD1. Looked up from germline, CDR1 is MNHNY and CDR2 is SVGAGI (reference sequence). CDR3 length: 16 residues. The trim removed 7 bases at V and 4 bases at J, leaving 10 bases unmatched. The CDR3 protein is CASTPGQKSYNSPLHF. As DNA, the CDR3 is TGTGCCAGCACGCCGGGACAGAAAAGTTATAATTCACCCCTCCACTTT.

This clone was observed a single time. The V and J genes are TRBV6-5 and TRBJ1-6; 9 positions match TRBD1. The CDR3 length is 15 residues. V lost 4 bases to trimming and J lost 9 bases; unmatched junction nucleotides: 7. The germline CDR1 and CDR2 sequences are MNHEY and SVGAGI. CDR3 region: CASSWDRDHGSPLHF. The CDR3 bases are TGTGCCAGCAGTTGGGACAGGGATCATGGTTCACCCCTCCACTTT.

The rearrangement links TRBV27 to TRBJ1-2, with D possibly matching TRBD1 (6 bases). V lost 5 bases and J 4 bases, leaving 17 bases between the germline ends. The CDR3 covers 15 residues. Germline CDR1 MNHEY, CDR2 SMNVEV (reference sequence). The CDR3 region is CASSPRTDSPYGYTF. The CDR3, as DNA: TGTGCCAGCAGTCCCCGGACGGACAGCCCCTATGGCTACACCTTC.

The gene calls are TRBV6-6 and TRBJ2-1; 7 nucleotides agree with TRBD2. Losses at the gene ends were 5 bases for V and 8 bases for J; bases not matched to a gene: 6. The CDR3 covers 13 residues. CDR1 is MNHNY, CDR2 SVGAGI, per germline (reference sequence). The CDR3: CASSSWAGDEQFF. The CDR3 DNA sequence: TGTGCCAGCAGTAGTTGGGCGGGGGATGAGCAGTTCTTC.

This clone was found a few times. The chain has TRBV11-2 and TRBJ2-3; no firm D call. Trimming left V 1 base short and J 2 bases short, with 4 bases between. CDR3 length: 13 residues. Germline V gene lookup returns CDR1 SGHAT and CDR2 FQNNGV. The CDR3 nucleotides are TGTGCCAGCAGCTTAGGCGTCACAGATACGCAGTATTTT. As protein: CASSLGVTDTQYF.

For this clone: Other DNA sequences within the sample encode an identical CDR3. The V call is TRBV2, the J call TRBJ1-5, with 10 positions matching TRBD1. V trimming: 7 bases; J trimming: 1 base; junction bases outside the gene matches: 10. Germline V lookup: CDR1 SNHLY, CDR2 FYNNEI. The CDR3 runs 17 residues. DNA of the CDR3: TGTGCCAGCACCCTGGGACAGGGGTTAATAAGCAATCAGCCCCAGCATTTT. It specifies CASTLGQGLISNQPQHF.

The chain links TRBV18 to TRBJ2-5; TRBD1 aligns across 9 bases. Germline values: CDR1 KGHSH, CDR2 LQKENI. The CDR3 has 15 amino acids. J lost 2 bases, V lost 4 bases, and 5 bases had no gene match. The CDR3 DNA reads TGTGCCAGCTCACAACAGGGGGCATCTCAAGAGACCCAGTACTTC. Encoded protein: CASSQQGASQETQYF.

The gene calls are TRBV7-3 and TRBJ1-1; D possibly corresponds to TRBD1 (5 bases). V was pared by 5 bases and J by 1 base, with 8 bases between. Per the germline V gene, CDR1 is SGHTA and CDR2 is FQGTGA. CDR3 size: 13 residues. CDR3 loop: CASSQGWNTEAFF. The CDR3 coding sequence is TGTGCCAGCAGCCAGGGTTGGAACACTGAAGCTTTCTTT.

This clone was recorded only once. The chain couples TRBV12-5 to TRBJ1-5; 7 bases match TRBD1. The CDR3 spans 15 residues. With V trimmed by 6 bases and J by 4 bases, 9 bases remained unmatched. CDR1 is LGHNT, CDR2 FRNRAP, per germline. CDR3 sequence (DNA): TGTGCTAGTGGATCCGGGACAGTCAATAATCAGCCCCAGCATTTT. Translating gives CASGSGTVNNQPQHF.

The CDR3 DNA reads TGTGCCAGCAGTCGGGGACAGGGTTACACAGATACGCAGTATTTT. Protein product: CASSRGQGYTDTQYF. V gene TRBV2 combines with J gene TRBJ2-3; 9 positions agree with TRBD1. Trimming removed 5 bases from V and 2 bases from J; junction bases left unmatched: 5. The CDR3 is 15 amino acids. Germline lookup yields CDR1 SNHLY and CDR2 FYNNEI.

In DNA, the CDR3 is TGTGCCAGCAGCCGGAGGAACACAGGGGAGAACACTGAAGCTTTCTTT. This codes for CASSRRNTGENTEAFF. V usage is TRBV5-6 and J usage is TRBJ1-1; the match to TRBD1 covers 7 bases. The junction had 10 bases not matched to a gene; V was cut back by 4 bases and J by 1 base. The CDR3 covers 16 residues. Germline CDR1 and CDR2: SGHDT and YYEEEE.

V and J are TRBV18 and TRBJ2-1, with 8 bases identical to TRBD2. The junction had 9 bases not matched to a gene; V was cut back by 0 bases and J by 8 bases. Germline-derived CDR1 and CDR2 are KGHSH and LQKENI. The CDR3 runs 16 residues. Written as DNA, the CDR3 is TGTGCCAGCTCACCACCGAACGGACTAGCCTTGCATGAGCAGTTCTTC. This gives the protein CASSPPNGLALHEQFF.

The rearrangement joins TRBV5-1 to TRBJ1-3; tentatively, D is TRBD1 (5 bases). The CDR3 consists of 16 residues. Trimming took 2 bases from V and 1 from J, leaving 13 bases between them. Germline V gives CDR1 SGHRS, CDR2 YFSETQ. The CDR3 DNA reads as TGCGCCAGCAGCTTATTCGACAGCGTTTCTGGAAACACCATATATTTT. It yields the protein CASSLFDSVSGNTIYF.

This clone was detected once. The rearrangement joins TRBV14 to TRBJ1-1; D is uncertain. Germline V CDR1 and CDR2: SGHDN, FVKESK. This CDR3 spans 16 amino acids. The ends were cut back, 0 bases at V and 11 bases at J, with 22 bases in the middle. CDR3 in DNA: TGTGCCAGCAGCCAAGAAATGGTTTTCGGGTCTGTAGCGGCTTTCTTT. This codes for CASSQEMVFGSVAAFF.

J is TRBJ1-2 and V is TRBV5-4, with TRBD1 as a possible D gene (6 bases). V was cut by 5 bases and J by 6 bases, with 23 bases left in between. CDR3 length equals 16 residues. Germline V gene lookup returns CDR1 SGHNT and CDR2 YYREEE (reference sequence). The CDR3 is CASSFDTGTPSDGYTF. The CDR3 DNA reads TGTGCCAGCAGTTTTGATACCGGGACACCTTCCGATGGCTACACCTTC.

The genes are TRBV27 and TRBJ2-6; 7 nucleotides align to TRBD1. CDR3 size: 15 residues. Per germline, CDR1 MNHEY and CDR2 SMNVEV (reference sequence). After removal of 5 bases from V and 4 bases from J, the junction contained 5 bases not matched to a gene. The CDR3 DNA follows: TGTGCCAGCAGTAAGACAGGGCCCGGGGCCAACGTCCTGACTTTC. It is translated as CASSKTGPGANVLTF.

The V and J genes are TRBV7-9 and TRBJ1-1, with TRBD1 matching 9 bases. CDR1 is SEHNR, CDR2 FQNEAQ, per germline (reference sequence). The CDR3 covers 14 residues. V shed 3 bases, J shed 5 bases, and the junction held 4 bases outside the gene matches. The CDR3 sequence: CASSLTGGETEAFF. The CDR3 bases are TGTGCCAGCAGCTTGACAGGGGGTGAAACTGAAGCTTTCTTT. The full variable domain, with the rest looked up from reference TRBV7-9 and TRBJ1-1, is DTGVSQNPRHKITKRGQNVTFRCDPISEHNRLYWYRQTLGQGPEFLTYFQNEAQLEKSRLLSDRFSAERPKGSFSTLEIQRTEQGDSAMYLCASSLTGGETEAFFGQGTRLTVV.

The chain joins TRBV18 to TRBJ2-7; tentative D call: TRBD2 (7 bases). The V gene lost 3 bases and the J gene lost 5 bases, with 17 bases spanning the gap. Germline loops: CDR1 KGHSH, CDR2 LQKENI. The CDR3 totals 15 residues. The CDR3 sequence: CASSPPRGAYHEQYF. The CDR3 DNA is TGTGCCAGCTCACCCCCCCGGGGGGCGTACCACGAGCAGTACTTC.

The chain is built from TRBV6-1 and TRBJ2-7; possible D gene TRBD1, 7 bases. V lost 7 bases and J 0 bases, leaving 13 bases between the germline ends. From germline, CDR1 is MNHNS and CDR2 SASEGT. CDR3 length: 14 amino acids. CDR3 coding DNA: TGTGCCAGCACCGCAGGGGGGAACTCCTACGAGCAGTACTTC. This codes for CASTAGGNSYEQYF.

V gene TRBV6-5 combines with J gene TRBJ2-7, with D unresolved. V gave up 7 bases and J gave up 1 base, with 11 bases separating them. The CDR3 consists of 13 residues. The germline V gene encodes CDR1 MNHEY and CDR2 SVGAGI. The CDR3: CASNSAVSYEQYF. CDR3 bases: TGTGCCAGCAACTCTGCGGTTTCCTACGAGCAGTACTTC.

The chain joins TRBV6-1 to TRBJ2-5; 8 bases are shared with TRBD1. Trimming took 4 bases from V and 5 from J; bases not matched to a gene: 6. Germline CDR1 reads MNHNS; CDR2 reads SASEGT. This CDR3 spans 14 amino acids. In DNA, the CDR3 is TGTGCCAGCAGTGTTTCGCAGGGGGCTGAGACCCAGTACTTC. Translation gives CASSVSQGAETQYF.

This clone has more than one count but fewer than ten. The CDR3 nucleotides are TGCGCCAGCAGTCATCGGCGGGGGGGCGGCGAGACCCAGTACTTC. It yields the protein CASSHRRGGGETQYF. V gene TRBV10-2 combines with J gene TRBJ2-5; 9 bases agree with TRBD2. Looked up from germline, CDR1 is WSHSY and CDR2 is SAAADI. Losses at the gene ends were 5 bases for V and 5 bases for J; bases not matched to a gene: 9. CDR3 length: 15 residues.

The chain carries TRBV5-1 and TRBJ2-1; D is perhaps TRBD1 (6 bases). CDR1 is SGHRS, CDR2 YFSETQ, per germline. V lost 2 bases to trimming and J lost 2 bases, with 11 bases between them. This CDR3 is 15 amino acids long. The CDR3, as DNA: TGCGCCAGCAGCTTTACAGGGACCCCCTACAATGAGCAGTTCTTC. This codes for CASSFTGTPYNEQFF.

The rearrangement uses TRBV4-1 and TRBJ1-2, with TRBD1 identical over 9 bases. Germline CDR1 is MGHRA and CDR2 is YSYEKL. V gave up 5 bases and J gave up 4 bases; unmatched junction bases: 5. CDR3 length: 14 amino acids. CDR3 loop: CASSEGQGSYGYTF. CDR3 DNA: TGCGCCAGCAGCGAGGGACAGGGTAGCTATGGCTACACCTTC.

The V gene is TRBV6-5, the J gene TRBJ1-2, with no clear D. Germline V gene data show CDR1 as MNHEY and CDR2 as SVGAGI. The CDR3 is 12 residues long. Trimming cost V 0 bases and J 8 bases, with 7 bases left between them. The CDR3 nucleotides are TGTGCCAGCAGTTACTCTGGCCGCGGCTACACCTTC. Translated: CASSYSGRGYTF.